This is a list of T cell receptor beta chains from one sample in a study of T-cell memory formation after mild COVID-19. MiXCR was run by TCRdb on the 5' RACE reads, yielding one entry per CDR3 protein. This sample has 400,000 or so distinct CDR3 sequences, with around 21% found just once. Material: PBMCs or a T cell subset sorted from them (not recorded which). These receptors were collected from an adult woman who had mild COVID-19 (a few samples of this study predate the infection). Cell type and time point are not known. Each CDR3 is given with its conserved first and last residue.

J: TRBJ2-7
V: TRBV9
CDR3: CASSAGATLYEQYF

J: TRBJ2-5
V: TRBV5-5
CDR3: CASSPVHAGKETQYF

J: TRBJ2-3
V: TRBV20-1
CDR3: CSATSSGGAWSDTQYF

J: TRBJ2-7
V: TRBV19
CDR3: CASSGRDRGRYEQYF

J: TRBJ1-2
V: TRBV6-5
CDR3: CASSYGPVVDGYTF

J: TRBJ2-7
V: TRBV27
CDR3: CASSWDRLASEQYF

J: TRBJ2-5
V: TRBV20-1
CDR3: CSATRTAKETQYF

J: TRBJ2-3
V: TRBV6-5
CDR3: CASSKASGGADTQYF

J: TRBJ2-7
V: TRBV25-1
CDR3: CASSEYDEQYF

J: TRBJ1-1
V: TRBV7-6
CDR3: CASSPRGKGTEAFF

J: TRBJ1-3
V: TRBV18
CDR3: CASSSPGQASSGNTIYF

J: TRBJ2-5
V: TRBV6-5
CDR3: CASSSRGTPETQYF

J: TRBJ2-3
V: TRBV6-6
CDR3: CASSTGQSTDTQYF

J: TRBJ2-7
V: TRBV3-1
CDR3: CASSHLEGSYEQYF

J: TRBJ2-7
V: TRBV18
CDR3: CASSQDQGAYEQYF

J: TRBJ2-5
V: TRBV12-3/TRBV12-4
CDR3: CASSVHRGGMETQYF

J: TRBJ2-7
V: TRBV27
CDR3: CATSRGGHYEQYF

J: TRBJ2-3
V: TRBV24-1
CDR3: CATSDLGGESTDTQYF

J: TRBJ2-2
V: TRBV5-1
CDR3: CASSPGVGTGELFF

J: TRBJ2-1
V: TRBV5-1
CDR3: CASSLEGPRAYNEQFF

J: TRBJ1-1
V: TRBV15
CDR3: CATSRRGGNTEAFF

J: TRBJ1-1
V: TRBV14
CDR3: CASSRTQGYGTEAFF

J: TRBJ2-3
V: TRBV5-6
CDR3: CASEVSTDTQYF

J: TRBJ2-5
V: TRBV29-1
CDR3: CSVESDPMFSERGLGETQYF

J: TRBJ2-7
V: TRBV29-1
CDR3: CSVAEPGTRSYEQYF

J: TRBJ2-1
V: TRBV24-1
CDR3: CATSALGQPSYNEQFF

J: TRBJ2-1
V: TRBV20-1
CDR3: CSAQLAGGSYEQFF

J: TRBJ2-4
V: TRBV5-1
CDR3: CASSLWGGPEAKNIQYF

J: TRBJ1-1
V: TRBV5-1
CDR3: CASKPTGNTEAFF

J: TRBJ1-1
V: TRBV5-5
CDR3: CASSSLPTPVTALGTEAFF

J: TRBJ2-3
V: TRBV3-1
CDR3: CASSQEPGTQYF

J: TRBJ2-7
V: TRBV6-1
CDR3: CASSDRGGSYEQYF

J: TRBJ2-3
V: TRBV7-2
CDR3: CASSFSGLAGYADTQYF

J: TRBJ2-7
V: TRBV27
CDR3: CASSLSIPPLAYEQYF

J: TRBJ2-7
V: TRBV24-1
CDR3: CATSDRQGPYEQYF

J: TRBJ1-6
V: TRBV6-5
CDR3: CASSYTWGGWGSYNSPLHF

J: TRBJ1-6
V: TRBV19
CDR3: CASSPFRSGLSPLHF

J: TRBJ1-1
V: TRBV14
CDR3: CASSQETEAFF

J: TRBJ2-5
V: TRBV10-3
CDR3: CAISGISGVQETQYF